The 32 T cell receptor beta chains listed next were all sequenced from one sample in a study of CD8+CD57+ T cells in acquired aplastic anemia. Genomic DNA served as template for TCR beta VDJ and CDR3 profiling. MiXCR, applied by TCRdb to the reads, yields one record per CDR3 protein. The profile shows fewer than 200,000 distinct CDR3 sequences, roughly 63% of them singletons. The material sequenced was sorted CD4+, CD8+, or CD8+CD57+ T cells (not recorded which) from PBMCs. The source is a human donor in good health.

This chain uses TRBV9 with TRBJ2-3; 7 nucleotides align to TRBD2. The CDR3 is 15 amino acids. Germline-derived CDR1 and CDR2 are SGDLS and YYNGEE. V gave up 4 bases and J gave up 1 base; unmatched junction bases: 6. CDR3 protein: CASSIHRGGTDTQYF. DNA of the CDR3: TGTGCCAGCAGCATACACCGGGGGGGCACAGATACGCAGTATTTT.

This clonotype was found many times. The J gene is TRBJ2-5, the V gene TRBV2, with 13 nucleotides matching TRBD2. V shed 8 bases, J shed 5 bases, and the junction held 2 bases outside the gene matches. The CDR3 has 13 residues. Germline V gives CDR1 SNHLY, CDR2 FYNNEI. CDR3 in amino acids: CASLGLAGETQYF. Here the CDR3 DNA reads TGTGCCAGCCTGGGACTAGCGGGGGAGACCCAGTACTTC.

V is TRBV6-5 and J is TRBJ1-1, with 7 bases fitting TRBD1. Germline assignment: CDR1 MNHEY and CDR2 SVGAGI. The CDR3 totals 14 residues. V trimming: 8 bases; J trimming: 1 base; junction bases outside the gene matches: 7. This chain's CDR3 is CASGKQGTNTEAFF. The CDR3 bases are TGTGCCAGCGGTAAACAGGGGACGAACACTGAAGCTTTCTTT.

As for this clonotype: A much bigger clone sits one base away, suggesting this may be a read error. V is TRBV6-1 and J is TRBJ1-4, with TRBD1 matching 8 bases. This CDR3 contains 12 residues. The germline CDR1 and CDR2 sequences are MNHNS and SASEGT. Here the CDR3 reads CASRQGNEKLSF. The DNA of the CDR3 is TGTGCCAGCCGACAGGGGAATGAAAAACTGTCTTTT.

The V and J genes are TRBV20-1 and TRBJ2-3, with 8 bases lining up with TRBD2. The CDR3 runs 13 residues. V lost 6 bases, J lost 2 bases, and 4 bases stayed unmatched. The germline V gene encodes CDR1 DFQATT and CDR2 SNEGSKA (reference sequence). CDR3 sequence reads: CSATAGATDTQYF. The CDR3 DNA is TGCAGTGCAACAGCGGGGGCCACAGATACGCAGTATTTT.

The chain joins TRBV20-1 to TRBJ1-1, with D possibly matching TRBD1 (5 bases). Germline CDR1 DFQATT, CDR2 SNEGSKA (reference sequence). There are 14 residues in the CDR3. V lost 5 bases and J lost 4, with 17 bases in between. This chain's CDR3 is CSARGMTVGTEAFF. As DNA, the CDR3 is TGCAGTGCTCGAGGGATGACAGTGGGCACTGAAGCTTTCTTT.

This clonotype was detected once. This chain links TRBV7-2 with TRBJ2-7; D is ambiguous. Trimming stripped 0 bases from V and 0 bases from J, with 15 bases between. This CDR3 has 17 residues. Germline loops: CDR1 SGHTA, CDR2 FQGNSA. CDR3 sequence (DNA): TGTGCCAGCAGCTTAGCGCGTTTGAAGGCCAGCTCCTACGAGCAGTACTTC. Amino acids: CASSLARLKASSYEQYF.

This clonotype has only one observation. The gene calls are TRBV5-1 and TRBJ1-1; 7 bases are shared with TRBD1. V lost 3 bases to trimming and J lost 4 bases; unmatched junction nucleotides: 9. This CDR3 has 15 amino acids. Germline CDR1 is SGHRS and CDR2 is YFSETQ. Here the CDR3 reads CASSSQGTVGTEAFF. DNA of the CDR3: TGCGCCAGCAGCTCCCAGGGGACAGTCGGCACTGAAGCTTTCTTT.

This clonotype was counted ten times or more. V is TRBV9 and J is TRBJ1-1, with a tentative D call TRBD1 (5 bases). V lost 0 bases and J 3 bases, leaving 9 bases between the germline ends. The CDR3 covers 14 residues. CDR1 is SGDLS, CDR2 YYNGEE, per germline. Written as DNA, the CDR3 is TGTGCCAGCAGCGTAGTCGCAGGGCACACTGAAGCTTTCTTT. This sequence encodes CASSVVAGHTEAFF.

This clonotype was seen many times. This chain joins TRBV2 and TRBJ2-1; tentatively, D is TRBD2 (6 bases). The CDR3 runs 16 residues. The germline V gene has CDR1 SNHLY and CDR2 FYNNEI. V lost 5 bases and J 4 bases, leaving 18 bases between the germline ends. Written as DNA, the CDR3 is TGTGCCAGCAGTCCCGTTAATAGCGGAGGGTACAATGAGCAGTTCTTC. Its protein product is CASSPVNSGGYNEQFF.

The rearrangement links TRBV2 to TRBJ2-7; 13 bases agree with TRBD2. Per germline, CDR1 SNHLY and CDR2 FYNNEI. This CDR3 is 13 amino acids long. V was clipped by 6 bases and J by 4 bases; unmatched bases: 0. Here the CDR3 DNA reads TGTGCCAGCAGACTAGCGGGGGGGTACGAGCAGTACTTC. It is translated as CASRLAGGYEQYF.

The chain uses TRBV24-1 and TRBJ2-7, with D possibly called TRBD1 or TRBD2 (5 bases each). This CDR3 is 12 amino acids long. Germline V lookup: CDR1 KGHDR, CDR2 SFDVKD. The V and J ends lost 5 bases and 3 bases respectively, with 7 bases between them. The CDR3: CATSGGNYEQYF. CDR3 nucleotide sequence: TGTGCCACCAGTGGGGGGAACTACGAGCAGTACTTC.

The V gene is TRBV20-1, the J gene TRBJ2-7; perhaps TRBD2 as D (6 bases). V lost 4 bases to trimming and J lost 4 bases, with 11 bases between them. The CDR3 is made up of 12 amino acids. Germline V gene data show CDR1 as DFQATT and CDR2 as SNEGSKA (reference sequence). CDR3: CSAMAGSYEQYF. CDR3 in DNA: TGCAGTGCTATGGCGGGAAGTTACGAGCAGTACTTC.

CDR3 in DNA: TGTGCCAGCAGGAGACAGGGGTTCGGCTATGGCTACACCTTC. It encodes CASRRQGFGYGYTF. The chain is built from TRBV2 and TRBJ1-2; 8 nucleotides line up with TRBD1. Germline CDR1 reads SNHLY; CDR2 reads FYNNEI. The junction had 7 bases not matched to a gene; V was cut back by 6 bases and J by 4 bases. The CDR3 spans 14 residues.

The V and J genes are TRBV6-4 and TRBJ1-1, with D unresolved. The germline gives CDR1 MRHNA, CDR2 SNTAGT. Deletions cut 6 bases from V and 4 bases from J, with 12 bases between. The CDR3 runs to 13 residues. The CDR3 reads CASSRREGTEAFF. The CDR3 DNA sequence: TGTGCCAGCAGCCGAAGGGAGGGCACTGAAGCTTTCTTT.

CDR3 in amino acids: CASSLPGPYEQYF. CDR3 DNA: TGTGCCAGCAGCCTCCCCGGACCTTACGAGCAGTACTTC. The rearrangement joins TRBV5-8 to TRBJ2-7, with D unresolved. Germline V gene sequence: CDR1 SGHTS, CDR2 YDEGEE. V was pared by 4 bases and J by 4 bases, with 12 bases between. This CDR3 has 13 residues.

This clonotype was observed many times. The J gene is TRBJ2-7, the V gene TRBV7-8, with 9 bases aligning to TRBD1. Germline CDR1 SGHVS, CDR2 FQNEAQ. The CDR3 spans 15 residues. After removal of 4 bases from V and 5 bases from J, the junction contained 9 bases not matched to a gene. The CDR3 DNA reads as TGTGCCAGCAGCTATTCAACCGGGACAGGGCACGAGCAGTACTTC. This translates into CASSYSTGTGHEQYF.

On this clonotype itself: A much more abundant neighbour one base away suggests this may be a read error. The chain uses TRBV19 and TRBJ1-2; D might be TRBD1 (6 bases). Germline CDR1 is LNHDA and CDR2 is SQIVND (reference sequence). The CDR3 is 15 amino acids. The CDR3 loop reads CAGSPGGGRRNGYTF. In DNA, the CDR3 is TGTGCCGGTAGCCCGGGGGGGGGGCGTAGGAATGGCTACACCTTC.

The rearrangement links TRBV6-1 to TRBJ1-1, with D perhaps matching TRBD1 (5 bases). CDR1 is MNHNS, CDR2 SASEGT, per germline. The V and J ends lost 5 bases and 6 bases respectively, with 13 bases between them. The CDR3 length is 13 residues. CDR3 coding DNA: TGTGCCAGCAGTTACTCAAGCAGGGCTGAAGCTTTCTTT. This encodes CASSYSSRAEAFF.

Details on this clonotype: A much more abundant neighbour one base away suggests this may be a read error. The chain recombines TRBV12-3 or TRBV12-4 with TRBJ1-1; D remains unclear. The CDR3 extends over 15 amino acids. The CDR3 protein is CASSLISSQNTEASF. The CDR3 DNA sequence: TGTGCCAGCAGTTTAATATCCTCTCAGAACACTGAAGCTTCCTTT.

This clonotype was counted a few times. This chain's CDR3 is CSARDLRLAHSYNEQFF. Written as DNA, the CDR3 is TGCAGTGCTAGAGATCTCAGGCTAGCCCACTCCTACAATGAGCAGTTCTTC. The chain recombines TRBV20-1 with TRBJ2-1, with a possible D match to TRBD2 (5 bases). CDR3 length equals 17 residues. The germline V and J ends were trimmed by 0 bases and 0 bases, with 15 bases remaining between them. Per the germline V gene, CDR1 is DFQATT and CDR2 is SNEGSKA (reference sequence).

The sample holds many counts of this clonotype. This chain joins TRBV11-2 and TRBJ2-3; 9 nucleotides match TRBD2. The CDR3 contains 15 residues. The germline gives CDR1 SGHAT, CDR2 FQNNGV. The V segment lost 1 base and the J segment 1 base; nucleotides outside the gene matches: 0. The CDR3, as DNA: TGTGCCAGCAGCTTAGTAGCGGGAGGCACAGATACGCAGTATTTT. Translating it yields CASSLVAGGTDTQYF. The whole variable domain, remainder taken from reference TRBV11-2 and TRBJ2-3, is EAGVAQSPRYKIIEKRQSVAFWCNPISGHATLYWYQQILGQGPKLLIQFQNNGVVDDSQLPKDRFSAERLKGVDSTLKIQPAKLEDSAVYLCASSLVAGGTDTQYFGPGTRLTVL.

The J gene is TRBJ1-2, the V gene TRBV7-8; D not resolved. This CDR3 spans 15 amino acids. Deletions cut 1 base from V and 1 base from J, with 10 bases between. The germline V gene encodes CDR1 SGHVS and CDR2 FQNEAQ. The CDR3 reads CASSLDSGFNYGYTF. CDR3 bases: TGTGCCAGCAGCTTAGATAGCGGGTTTAACTATGGCTACACCTTC.

The rearrangement uses TRBV19 and TRBJ1-4; possibly TRBD1 for D (5 bases). The length of the CDR3 is 14 residues. Per the germline V gene, CDR1 is LNHDA and CDR2 is SQIVND (reference sequence). The germline V and J ends were trimmed by 6 bases and 8 bases, with 16 bases remaining between them. As DNA, the CDR3 is TGTGCCAGTAGCCAGGGAGGTCTGGACGAAAAACTGTTTTTT. Encoded protein: CASSQGGLDEKLFF.

The sample holds many counts of this clonotype. The V call is TRBV20-1, the J call TRBJ2-7; D tentatively fits TRBD1 or TRBD2 (5 bases each). V was cut by 4 bases and J by 7 bases, with 23 bases left in between. Germline-derived CDR1 and CDR2 are DFQATT and SNEGSKA (reference sequence). The CDR3 has 15 residues. CDR3 region: CSATNPGPSLGEQYF. CDR3 coding DNA: TGCAGTGCTACTAATCCGGGACCGAGCCTGGGGGAGCAGTACTTC.

The chain employs TRBV2 and TRBJ2-2, with unresolved D. The V end lost 8 bases, the J end lost 6 bases, and 16 bases lay between the germline ends. Germline CDR1 reads SNHLY; CDR2 reads FYNNEI. This CDR3 has 14 residues. CDR3 nucleotide sequence: TGTGCCAGCGAAGCCAGTGGAATTGCCGGGGAGCTGTTTTTT. Its protein is CASEASGIAGELFF.

For this clonotype: A read error is possible here, since a much larger clone lies one base away. The V gene is TRBV27, the J gene TRBJ2-7; 7 bases map to TRBD2. Trimming cost V 5 bases and J 1 base; bases outside gene matches: 5. Germline V lookup: CDR1 MNHEY, CDR2 SMNVEV (reference sequence). This CDR3 has 14 amino acids. Here the CDR3 reads CASSPTGRSYEQYF. The CDR3 DNA reads as TGTGCCAGCAGTCCTACCGGGAGGTCCTACGAGCAGTACTTC.

This chain uses TRBV10-3 with TRBJ2-5; TRBD1 aligns across 7 bases. The CDR3 loop spans 13 amino acids. V trimming: 5 bases; J trimming: 3 bases; junction bases outside the gene matches: 3. CDR1 ENHRY and CDR2 SYGVKD come from the germline V gene. CDR3 nucleotides: TGTGCCATCAGTAAAGGGACAGAAGAGACCCAGTACTTC. Translated, it gives CAISKGTEETQYF.

This rearrangement joins TRBV12-3 or TRBV12-4 to TRBJ2-3; 12 bases match TRBD1. Trimming took 1 base from V and 6 from J; bases not matched to a gene: 2. The CDR3 is 15 residues long. The CDR3, as DNA: TGTGCCAGCAGTTTAGGGGACAGGGGGCGGGATACGCAGTATTTT. It specifies CASSLGDRGRDTQYF.

This chain links TRBV7-3 with TRBJ2-3; no definite D call. The germline CDR1 and CDR2 sequences are SGHTA and FQGTGA. Trimming cost V 5 bases and J 7 bases, with 10 bases left between them. The CDR3 consists of 12 residues. In DNA form, the CDR3 reads TGTGCCAGCAGCCAAGTCCTACATACGCAGTATTTT. Translation: CASSQVLHTQYF.

The V call is TRBV14, the J call TRBJ2-5, with D possibly being TRBD1 (7 bases). The germline V gene has CDR1 SGHDN and CDR2 FVKESK. The V gene lost 2 bases and the J gene lost 5 bases, with 18 bases spanning the gap. CDR3 length: 16 amino acids. CDR3 DNA sequence: TGTGCCAGCAGCCAAACCGGAGGGGGCGTGGGGGAGACCCAGTACTTC. It is translated as CASSQTGGGVGETQYF.

The chain employs TRBV25-1 and TRBJ1-3, with D unclear. V was shortened by 5 bases and J by 4 bases, with 9 bases between the two germline ends. This CDR3 spans 13 amino acids. CDR1 and CDR2 (germline): MGHDK, SYGVNS. The CDR3 DNA reads TGTGCCAGCAGTCAGGCAACAGGAAACACCATATATTTT. This encodes CASSQATGNTIYF.